Listed here are 29 T cell receptor beta chains from one sample, sequenced in a study of tissue T cells after allogeneic stem cell transplantation. Sequencing was performed with immunoSEQ multiplex PCR; in TCRdb, only in-frame clones are kept and a portion is missing. The table shows about 2,900 clones, with about 64% occurring only once. Adult allogeneic hematopoietic cell transplant recipients with steroid-refractory graft-versus-host disease were prospectively enrolled for research autopsy. The sequencing used descending colon tissue, collected at autopsy. Receptors originate from a male patient aged 60 or older with steroid-refractory graft-versus-host disease after an allogeneic stem cell transplant. A subset of T cells may come from the graft donor.

This chain joins TRBV5-4 and TRBJ2-3; D could derive from TRBD1 or TRBD2 (5 bases each). Germline lookup yields CDR1 SGHNT and CDR2 YYREEE (reference sequence). There are 13 residues in the CDR3. The V end was cut by 3 bases, the J end by 6 bases, with 11 bases between. CDR3 DNA sequence: TGTGCCAGCAGCTCCGGGACCGAGGATACGCAGTATTTT. Its translation: CASSSGTEDTQYF.

This rearrangement joins TRBV4-3 to TRBJ1-4; 10 bases line up with TRBD1. The junction had 11 bases not matched to a gene; V was cut back by 6 bases and J by 7 bases. CDR3 length: 16 amino acids. The germline V gene encodes CDR1 LGHNA and CDR2 YSLEER. The DNA of the CDR3 is TGCGCCAGCAGTCCCATACGACAGGGGGCCGGTGAAAAACTGTTTTTT. Protein: CASSPIRQGAGEKLFF.

The chain is built from TRBV19 and TRBJ2-6; 7 bases are a match to TRBD1. V was clipped by 5 bases and J by 2 bases; unmatched bases: 9. Germline V gene sequence: CDR1 LNHDA, CDR2 SQIVND (reference sequence). This CDR3 is built from 17 residues. The DNA of the CDR3 is TGTGCCAGTAGTTTTATTACAGGGGAAGCTGGGGCCAACGTCCTGACTTTC. This gives the protein CASSFITGEAGANVLTF.

The CDR3 region is CAISEMAGYEQYF. CDR3 bases: TGTGCCATCAGTGAGATGGCGGGCTACGAGCAGTACTTC. The chain combines TRBV10-3 with TRBJ2-7, with D perhaps TRBD2 (5 bases). V lost 2 bases, J lost 3 bases, and 8 bases lay in between. Germline V gives CDR1 ENHRY, CDR2 SYGVKD. The CDR3 covers 13 residues.

The gene calls are TRBV19 and TRBJ2-1; a weak D match, TRBD1 (7 bases). Germline loops: CDR1 LNHDA, CDR2 SQIVND (reference sequence). V was clipped by 6 bases and J by 1 base, with 22 bases between them. The CDR3 runs to 18 residues. The CDR3 DNA follows: TGTGCCAGTAGGGAGGGGGCAGGGGAGGAAGGATCCTACAATGAGCAGTTCTTC. Its translation: CASREGAGEEGSYNEQFF. The full variable domain, completed using reference TRBV19 and TRBJ2-1, is DGGITQSPKYLFRKEGQNVTLSCEQNLNHDAMYWYRQDPGQGLRLIYYSQIVNDFQKGDIAEGYSVSREKKESFPLTVTSAQKNPTAFYLCASREGAGEEGSYNEQFFGPGTRLTVL.

The chain uses TRBV7-2 and TRBJ2-2; D is ambiguous. CDR1 and CDR2 from the germline V gene are SGHTA and FQGNSA. This CDR3 region has 13 residues. The V end lost 5 bases, the J end lost 7 bases, and 11 bases lay between the germline ends. The CDR3 region has the DNA TGTGCCAGCAGCCAATCCCCAGGCGGGGAGCTGTTTTTT. This encodes CASSQSPGGELFF.

This clone appeared a few times. The chain recombines TRBV6-1 with TRBJ1-2, with a weak D call TRBD1 (5 bases). The germline V gene has CDR1 MNHNS and CDR2 SASEGT. The CDR3 runs 13 residues. V dropped 0 bases and J dropped 8 bases, with 10 bases sitting between them. Here the CDR3 reads CASSEASGYGYTF. Here the CDR3 DNA reads TGTGCCAGCAGTGAAGCTTCAGGGTACGGCTACACCTTC.

The rearrangement joins TRBV25-1 to TRBJ2-3, with 8 bases matching TRBD1. Per the germline V gene, CDR1 is MGHDK and CDR2 is SYGVNS. With 4 bases clipped from V and 5 bases from J, the junction kept 11 bases outside the gene matches. CDR3 length: 16 residues. CDR3 coding DNA: TGTGCCAGCAGTGGCCTGAGGGGCAGGGGGCAAGATACGCAGTATTTT. It specifies CASSGLRGRGQDTQYF.

This clone was counted a few times. This chain connects TRBV5-4 to TRBJ2-1; 8 nucleotides align to TRBD2. CDR1 is SGHNT, CDR2 YYREEE, per germline (reference sequence). Losses at the gene ends were 2 bases for V and 6 bases for J; bases not matched to a gene: 7. The CDR3 length is 15 residues. In DNA form, the CDR3 reads TGTGCCAGCAGCTTTGGTAGCGGGACCACCAATGAGCAGTTCTTC. Its protein is CASSFGSGTTNEQFF.

The chain carries TRBV19 and TRBJ2-2; 8 positions agree with TRBD1. Losses at the gene ends were 5 bases for V and 6 bases for J; bases not matched to a gene: 5. CDR3 length: 14 amino acids. CDR1 and CDR2 (germline): LNHDA, SQIVND (reference sequence). The CDR3 DNA is TGTGCCAGTAGTCCACTGACAGGGGCCGGGGAGCTGTTTTTT. Residues: CASSPLTGAGELFF.

CDR3 loop: CASSFDRQETQYF. The CDR3, as DNA: TGTGCCAGCAGCTTTGACAGGCAAGAGACCCAGTACTTC. This sequence joins TRBV7-2 and TRBJ2-5; perhaps TRBD1 as D (6 bases). The V gene lost 3 bases and the J gene lost 2 bases, with 7 bases spanning the gap. The CDR3 sequence is 13 residues long. Germline lookup yields CDR1 SGHTA and CDR2 FQGNSA.

This clone was recorded only once. V gene TRBV7-2 combines with J gene TRBJ2-4; 8 bases map to TRBD1. CDR1 and CDR2 (germline): SGHTA, FQGNSA. The length of the CDR3 is 16 residues. With V trimmed by 5 bases and J by 0 bases, 6 bases remained unmatched. Written as DNA, the CDR3 is TGTGCCAGCAGCCCACAGGGGGGCCTAGCCAAAAACATTCAGTACTTC. Protein sequence: CASSPQGGLAKNIQYF.

J is TRBJ2-6 and V is TRBV4-2; possibly TRBD1 for D (5 bases). Trimming stripped 0 bases from V and 0 bases from J, with 12 bases between. Germline V lookup: CDR1 LGHNA, CDR2 YNFKEQ. The CDR3 has 18 residues. CDR3 nucleotide sequence: TGTGCCAGCAGCCAAGATCCAGGGTATAGCTCTGGGGCCAACGTCCTGACTTTC. Its protein is CASSQDPGYSSGANVLTF.

The J gene is TRBJ1-4, the V gene TRBV7-8; 8 bases are a match to TRBD1. CDR3 length: 15 amino acids. CDR1 and CDR2 from the germline V gene are SGHVS and FQNEAQ. The junction had 3 bases not matched to a gene; V was cut back by 2 bases and J by 4 bases. In nucleotides, the CDR3 is TGTGCCAGCAGCTTAAACAGGGGGTTTAATGAAAAACTGTTTTTT. Its protein product is CASSLNRGFNEKLFF.

V usage is TRBV6-5 and J usage is TRBJ2-3; 12 bases line up with TRBD2. Per the germline V gene, CDR1 is MNHEY and CDR2 is SVGAGI. The CDR3 totals 15 residues. Trimming removed 5 bases from V and 4 bases from J; junction bases left unmatched: 4. The CDR3 sequence: CASSLAGGRADTQYF. The CDR3 DNA reads TGTGCCAGCAGTCTAGCGGGGGGGCGGGCAGATACGCAGTATTTT.

The V and J genes are TRBV7-3 and TRBJ2-3; unclear D gene. CDR3 length: 14 amino acids. Germline CDR1 and CDR2: SGHTA and FQGTGA. Between the trimmed V and J ends, which lost 5 bases and 1 base, there was a span of 10 bases. CDR3 region: CASSLQDGTDTQYF. CDR3 DNA sequence: TGTGCCAGCAGCCTCCAGGACGGCACAGATACGCAGTATTTT.

In its sample, this clone ranks as large. The chain links TRBV19 to TRBJ2-1; 7 nucleotides agree with TRBD1. J lost 5 bases, V lost 8 bases, and 12 bases had no gene match. There are 15 residues in the CDR3. Per the germline V gene, CDR1 is LNHDA and CDR2 is SQIVND (reference sequence). Here the CDR3 reads CASRTGPLPNNEQFF. The CDR3 nucleotides are TGTGCCAGTCGGACAGGCCCCTTACCCAACAATGAGCAGTTCTTC.

The table lists this clone with a few counts. This rearrangement joins TRBV27 to TRBJ1-6, with D perhaps TRBD1 (5 bases). This CDR3 is 16 amino acids long. V was pared by 4 bases and J by 4 bases, with 14 bases between. Germline CDR1 and CDR2: MNHEY and SMNVEV (reference sequence). CDR3 nucleotide sequence: TGTGCCAGCAGTTCGGAGGGGCTGGGATATAATTCACCCCTCCACTTT. This encodes CASSSEGLGYNSPLHF.

The chain combines TRBV6-2 or TRBV6-3 with TRBJ2-5, with D uncertain. Germline V gene sequence: CDR1 MNHEY, CDR2 SVGEGT. This CDR3 has 12 residues. V was pared by 5 bases and J by 1 base, with 5 bases between. The CDR3 loop is CASSRTQETQYF. The DNA for the CDR3 is TGTGCCAGCAGTCGAACCCAAGAGACCCAGTACTTC.

This clone was picked up a small number of times. The rearrangement uses TRBV6-5 and TRBJ1-5; D is uncertain. Germline loops: CDR1 MNHEY, CDR2 SVGAGI. V was pared by 2 bases and J by 4 bases, with 6 bases between. This CDR3 is built from 13 residues. The chain's CDR3 is CASSYGRNQPQHF. CDR3 nucleotide sequence: TGTGCCAGCAGTTACGGGAGGAATCAGCCCCAGCATTTT.

V usage is TRBV6-1 and J usage is TRBJ2-6; D remains unclear. The CDR3 loop spans 15 amino acids. Germline lookup yields CDR1 MNHNS and CDR2 SASEGT. V was pared by 0 bases and J by 3 bases, with 6 bases between. CDR3 sequence reads: CASSEAGLGANVLTF. The CDR3 nucleotides are TGTGCCAGCAGTGAAGCGGGCCTTGGGGCCAACGTCCTGACTTTC.

This chain connects TRBV7-8 to TRBJ2-1; 11 nucleotides align to TRBD2. From germline, CDR1 is SGHVS and CDR2 FQNEAQ. The CDR3 covers 18 residues. V was pared by 1 base and J by 2 bases, with 7 bases of the junction left unmatched. The DNA of the CDR3 is TGTGCCAGCAGCTTAGGACGGGGTAGCGGGGGGGCCTACAATGAGCAGTTCTTC. Its protein is CASSLGRGSGGAYNEQFF.

V and J are TRBV15 and TRBJ1-1, with D maybe TRBD1 (6 bases). V lost 8 bases and J lost 2, with 12 bases in between. The germline CDR1 and CDR2 sequences are LNHNV and YYDKDF (reference sequence). This CDR3 region has 13 residues. CDR3 in amino acids: CATYDRSNTEAFF. DNA of the CDR3: TGTGCCACCTATGACAGGAGTAACACTGAAGCTTTCTTT. Full variable domain (missing parts from reference TRBV15 and TRBJ1-1): DAMVIQNPRYQVTQFGKPVTLSCSQTLNHNVMYWYQQKSSQAPKLLFHYYDKDFNNEADTPDNFQSRRPNTSFCFLDIRSPGLGDTAMYLCATYDRSNTEAFFGQGTRLTVV.

The table lists this clone with a few counts. The chain uses TRBV7-9 and TRBJ1-2; D is possibly TRBD1 (5 bases). CDR3 length: 13 amino acids. V was shortened by 5 bases and J by 4 bases, with 11 bases between the two germline ends. The V gene's germline CDR1 is SEHNR and CDR2 FQNEAQ (reference sequence). The CDR3 spells CASSKGAIYGYTF. The CDR3 DNA follows: TGTGCCAGCAGCAAAGGGGCAATCTATGGCTACACCTTC.

J is TRBJ2-2 and V is TRBV19; 10 bases are shared with TRBD1. V lost 6 bases, J lost 5 bases, and 6 bases stayed unmatched. The CDR3 loop spans 15 amino acids. The germline CDR1 and CDR2 sequences are LNHDA and SQIVND (reference sequence). This chain's CDR3 is CASRRQGAETGELFF. The CDR3 DNA sequence: TGTGCCAGTAGAAGACAGGGGGCAGAAACCGGGGAGCTGTTTTTT.

J is TRBJ1-5 and V is TRBV3-1 (or the pseudogene TRBV3-2); D is unresolved. The germline gives CDR1 LGHDT, CDR2 YNNKEL (reference sequence). CDR3 length: 13 amino acids. The V end was cut by 0 bases, the J end by 6 bases, with 6 bases between. CDR3 sequence reads: CASSQDVSQPQHF. DNA for the CDR3: TGTGCCAGCAGCCAAGACGTTAGTCAGCCCCAGCATTTT.

The chain is built from TRBV10-3 and TRBJ1-3, with 7 bases aligning to TRBD1. Germline V CDR1 and CDR2: ENHRY, SYGVKD. V lost 8 bases to trimming and J lost 0 bases; unmatched junction nucleotides: 7. This CDR3 region has 15 residues. CDR3 in amino acids: CAISPGGISGNTIYF. CDR3 coding DNA: TGTGCCATCTCGCCAGGGGGAATCTCTGGAAACACCATATATTTT.

This clone was picked up a small number of times. The chain is built from TRBV6-2 or TRBV6-3 and TRBJ2-5; D unclear. The CDR3 is made up of 13 amino acids. Germline V CDR1 and CDR2: MNHEY, SVGEGT. Trimming left V 2 bases short and J 0 bases short, with 4 bases between. The CDR3 DNA follows: TGTGCCAGCAGTTACCAGTACCAAGAGACCCAGTACTTC. It specifies CASSYQYQETQYF.

The V gene is TRBV11-2, the J gene TRBJ2-1; D not resolved. The CDR3 runs to 15 residues. Trimming left V 1 base short and J 10 bases short, with 17 bases between. The germline gives CDR1 SGHAT, CDR2 FQNNGV. The CDR3 DNA reads as TGTGCCAGCAGCTTAGTCGTAGGATTGAGATCAGAGCAGTTCTTC. It yields the protein CASSLVVGLRSEQFF.